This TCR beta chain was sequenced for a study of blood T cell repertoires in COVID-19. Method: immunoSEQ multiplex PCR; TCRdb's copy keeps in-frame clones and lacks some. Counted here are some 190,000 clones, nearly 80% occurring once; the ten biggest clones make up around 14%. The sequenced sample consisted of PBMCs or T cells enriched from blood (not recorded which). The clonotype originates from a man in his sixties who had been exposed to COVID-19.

CDR3 bases: TGTGCCAGCACAAACACGGGGGGGCTGGATGAAAAACTGTTTTTT. Translating it yields CASTNTGGLDEKLFF. V is TRBV19 and J is TRBJ1-4, with D maybe TRBD1 (6 bases). The germline CDR1 and CDR2 sequences are LNHDA and SQIVND (reference sequence). The CDR3 length is 15 residues. Trimming took off 9 bases at V and 6 bases at J, with 20 bases between the two ends.